The 10 T cell receptor beta chains in this list originate from one sample, sequenced in a study of T cells after somatic rescue of genetic block. Clones were sequenced by immunoSEQ multiplex PCR, and TCRdb holds only the in-frame ones, with some missing. The sample lists approximately 78,000 clones; approximately 90% were seen once. Sample: peripheral blood mononuclear cells (PBMCs). All receptors come from a man aged 25 to 40.

This sequence joins TRBV6-1 and TRBJ1-1; perhaps TRBD1 as D (6 bases). The germline V and J ends were trimmed by 6 bases and 0 bases, with 14 bases remaining between them. The CDR3 length is 15 residues. Germline CDR1 reads MNHNS; CDR2 reads SASEGT. CDR3 DNA: TGTGCCAGCAGGCCACGGGGGGCCTTGAACACTGAAGCTTTCTTT. This codes for CASRPRGALNTEAFF.

V gene TRBV11-2 combines with J gene TRBJ2-7; D might be TRBD2 (5 bases). The CDR3 is 15 amino acids. Trimming cost V 3 bases and J 3 bases, with 15 bases left between them. Germline CDR1 and CDR2: SGHAT and FQNNGV. The CDR3 DNA reads as TGTGCCAGCAGCTTTAGTCCGGCAGGAGGCTACGAGCAGTACTTC. The encoded protein is CASSFSPAGGYEQYF.

This chain joins TRBV6-5 and TRBJ1-4; D is ambiguous. CDR3 size: 14 residues. Trimming left V 6 bases short and J 5 bases short, with 13 bases between. Germline CDR1 reads MNHEY; CDR2 reads SVGAGI. The CDR3 nucleotides are TGTGCCAGCAGGCGACCGGACCAGAATGAAAAACTGTTTTTT. Translated: CASRRPDQNEKLFF.

The genes are TRBV2 and TRBJ1-2; D uncertain. Germline loops: CDR1 SNHLY, CDR2 FYNNEI. CDR3 size: 13 residues. V shed 6 bases and J shed 0 bases, with 8 bases lying between them. The chain's CDR3 is CASRRPSNYGYTF. The CDR3 nucleotides read TGTGCCAGCAGACGCCCTTCTAACTATGGCTACACCTTC.

The rearrangement uses TRBV6-6 and TRBJ1-1; 7 bases are a match to TRBD1. This CDR3 has 12 residues. V dropped 4 bases and J dropped 6; count of bases not matched to a gene: 2. Germline CDR1 MNHNY, CDR2 SVGAGI (reference sequence). The CDR3 here is CASSSDRPEAFF. In nucleotides, the CDR3 is TGTGCCAGCAGTTCGGACAGGCCTGAAGCTTTCTTT.

The rearrangement joins TRBV7-9 to TRBJ1-1, with D perhaps TRBD1 (6 bases). The V end lost 6 bases, the J end lost 4 bases, and 12 bases lay between the germline ends. Germline lookup yields CDR1 SEHNR and CDR2 FQNEAQ (reference sequence). The length of the CDR3 is 13 residues. The CDR3 region is CASSNIGGTEAFF. In DNA, the CDR3 is TGTGCCAGCAGTAATATAGGGGGCACTGAAGCTTTCTTT.

The CDR3 DNA is TGTGCCAGCAGCGTAGAGGGACAGACCACCGGGGAGCTGTTTTTT. It yields the protein CASSVEGQTTGELFF. This rearrangement joins TRBV9 to TRBJ2-2, with 7 positions matching TRBD1. This CDR3 contains 15 residues. Per germline, CDR1 SGDLS and CDR2 YYNGEE. With V trimmed by 0 bases and J by 4 bases, 3 bases remained unmatched.

The rearrangement joins TRBV27 to TRBJ1-2; no clear D gene. Germline assignment: CDR1 MNHEY and CDR2 SMNVEV (reference sequence). The CDR3 consists of 14 residues. Trimming shortened V by 6 bases and J by 6 bases, and 17 bases separated the two germline ends. This CDR3 reads CASSGQIGVNGYTF. The DNA for the CDR3 is TGTGCCAGCAGCGGTCAGATCGGCGTTAATGGCTACACCTTC.

CDR3 sequence reads: CASSPEGSSGNTIYF. In nucleotides, the CDR3 is TGTGCCAGCTCACCCGAGGGGTCTTCTGGAAACACCATATATTTT. This chain uses TRBV18 with TRBJ1-3; D might be TRBD1 (5 bases). The CDR3 has 15 residues. Trimming left V 3 bases short and J 1 base short, with 10 bases between. The germline CDR1 and CDR2 sequences are KGHSH and LQKENI.

V usage is TRBV5-1 and J usage is TRBJ2-5; D is undetermined. The CDR3 has 13 amino acids. Germline V gives CDR1 SGHRS, CDR2 YFSETQ. V lost 4 bases, J lost 0 bases, and 7 bases lay in between. The CDR3 DNA reads TGCGCCAGCAGCCTAGAGTACCAAGAGACCCAGTACTTC. This translates into CASSLEYQETQYF.